This entry describes one T cell receptor beta chain. What it binds is unknown. The data originate from a study of CXCR3-negative and CXCR3-positive naive CD8 T cells. 5' RACE with UMI labels generated the TRB cDNA libraries. TCRdb re-called the 5' RACE reads; one entry per CDR3 protein, DNA not given. This sample's table reports around 29,000 distinct CDR3 sequences. Study-wide results and limits: Similar levels of surface CD5 were seen between naive subsets; TCR strength was inferred from TRB CDR3 properties.

In germline, CDR1 is MNHEY, CDR2 SMNVEV (reference sequence). The length of the CDR3 is 13 residues. Sorts performed in triplicate captured 300,000 cells each from every CD8+ T cell subset. The rearrangement uses TRBV27 and TRBJ1-2. The clonotype originates from a human donor in good health. Some clones in this sample may be carry-over from other donors' samples. Sequencing was performed on memory CD8+ T cells from blood. This CDR3 reads CASRGFAHYGYTF.